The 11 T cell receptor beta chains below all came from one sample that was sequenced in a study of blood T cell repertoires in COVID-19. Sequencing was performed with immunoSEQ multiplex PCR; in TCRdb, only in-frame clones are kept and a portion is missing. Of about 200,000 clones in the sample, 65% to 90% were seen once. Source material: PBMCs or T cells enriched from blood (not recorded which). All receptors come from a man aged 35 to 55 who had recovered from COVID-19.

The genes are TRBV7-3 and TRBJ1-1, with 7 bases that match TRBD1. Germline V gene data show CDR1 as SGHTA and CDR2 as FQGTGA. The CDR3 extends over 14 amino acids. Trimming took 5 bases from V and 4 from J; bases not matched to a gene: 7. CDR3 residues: CASSMTGLGTEAFF. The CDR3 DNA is TGTGCCAGCAGCATGACAGGGCTGGGCACTGAAGCTTTCTTT.

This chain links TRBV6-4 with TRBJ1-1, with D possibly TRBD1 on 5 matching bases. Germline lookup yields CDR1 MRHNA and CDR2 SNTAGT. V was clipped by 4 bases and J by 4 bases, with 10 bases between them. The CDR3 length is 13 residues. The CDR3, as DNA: TGTGCCAGCAGTGGCTCGGGGGGCACTGAAGCTTTCTTT. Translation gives CASSGSGGTEAFF.

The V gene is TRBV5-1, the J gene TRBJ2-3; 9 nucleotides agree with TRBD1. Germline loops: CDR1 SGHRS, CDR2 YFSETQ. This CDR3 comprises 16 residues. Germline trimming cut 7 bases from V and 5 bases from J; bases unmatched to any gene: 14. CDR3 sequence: CASRHPRDRVEDTQYF. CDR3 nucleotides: TGCGCCAGCCGCCACCCCCGGGACAGGGTGGAAGATACGCAGTATTTT.

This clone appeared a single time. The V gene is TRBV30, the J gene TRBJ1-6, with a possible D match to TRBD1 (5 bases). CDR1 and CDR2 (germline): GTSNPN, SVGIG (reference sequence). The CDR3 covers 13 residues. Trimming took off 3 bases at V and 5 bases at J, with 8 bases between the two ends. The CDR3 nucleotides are TGTGCCTGGAGGACAGTAGATAATTCACCCCTCCACTTT. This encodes CAWRTVDNSPLHF.

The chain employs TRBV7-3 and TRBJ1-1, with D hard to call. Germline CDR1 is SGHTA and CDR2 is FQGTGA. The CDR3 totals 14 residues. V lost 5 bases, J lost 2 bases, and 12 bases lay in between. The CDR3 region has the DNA TGTGCCAGCAGCCGATCCTCGGGTAACACTGAAGCTTTCTTT. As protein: CASSRSSGNTEAFF.

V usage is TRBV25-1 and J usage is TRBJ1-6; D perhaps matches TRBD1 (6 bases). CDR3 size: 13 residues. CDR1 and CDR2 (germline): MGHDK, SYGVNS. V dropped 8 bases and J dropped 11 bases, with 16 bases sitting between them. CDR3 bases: TGTGCCAGCGCCGGACAGTCCCTGGCACCCCTCCACTTT. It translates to CASAGQSLAPLHF.

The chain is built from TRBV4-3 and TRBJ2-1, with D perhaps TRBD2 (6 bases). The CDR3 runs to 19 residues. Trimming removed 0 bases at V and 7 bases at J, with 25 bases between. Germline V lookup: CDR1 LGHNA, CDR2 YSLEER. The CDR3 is CASSQDYGQRRAGRNEQFF. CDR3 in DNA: TGCGCCAGCAGCCAAGATTATGGCCAGCGGAGGGCGGGTCGGAATGAGCAGTTCTTC.

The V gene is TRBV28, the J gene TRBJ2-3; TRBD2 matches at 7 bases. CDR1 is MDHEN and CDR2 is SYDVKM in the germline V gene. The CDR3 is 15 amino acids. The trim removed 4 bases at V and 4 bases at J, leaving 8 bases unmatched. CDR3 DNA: TGTGCCAGCAGTTCCCCCGGGACTAATCCAGATACGCAGTATTTT. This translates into CASSSPGTNPDTQYF.

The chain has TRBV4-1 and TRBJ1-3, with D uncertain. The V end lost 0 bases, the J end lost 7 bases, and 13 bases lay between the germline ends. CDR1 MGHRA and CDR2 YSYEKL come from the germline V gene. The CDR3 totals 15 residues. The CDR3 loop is CASSQEMEGGNTIYF. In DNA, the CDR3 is TGCGCCAGCAGCCAAGAAATGGAGGGAGGGAACACCATATATTTT.

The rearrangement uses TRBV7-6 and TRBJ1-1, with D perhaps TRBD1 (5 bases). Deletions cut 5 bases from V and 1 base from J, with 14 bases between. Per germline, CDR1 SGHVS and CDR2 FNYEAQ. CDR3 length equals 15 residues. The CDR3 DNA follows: TGTGCCAGCAGCCCTCCCGGGGGGTCGAACACTGAAGCTTTCTTT. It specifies CASSPPGGSNTEAFF.

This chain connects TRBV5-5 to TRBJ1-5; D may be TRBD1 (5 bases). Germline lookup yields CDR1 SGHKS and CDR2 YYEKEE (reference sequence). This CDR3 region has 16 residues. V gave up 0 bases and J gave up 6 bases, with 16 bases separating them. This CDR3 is CASSLAAGGSGQPQHF. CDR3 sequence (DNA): TGTGCCAGCAGCTTGGCCGCGGGGGGATCGGGTCAGCCCCAGCATTTT. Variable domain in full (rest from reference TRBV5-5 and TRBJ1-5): DAGVTQSPTHLIKTRGQQVTLRCSPISGHKSVSWYQQVLGQGPQFIFQYYEKEERGRGNFPDRFSARQFPNYSSELNVNALLLGDSALYLCASSLAAGGSGQPQHFGDGTRLSIL.